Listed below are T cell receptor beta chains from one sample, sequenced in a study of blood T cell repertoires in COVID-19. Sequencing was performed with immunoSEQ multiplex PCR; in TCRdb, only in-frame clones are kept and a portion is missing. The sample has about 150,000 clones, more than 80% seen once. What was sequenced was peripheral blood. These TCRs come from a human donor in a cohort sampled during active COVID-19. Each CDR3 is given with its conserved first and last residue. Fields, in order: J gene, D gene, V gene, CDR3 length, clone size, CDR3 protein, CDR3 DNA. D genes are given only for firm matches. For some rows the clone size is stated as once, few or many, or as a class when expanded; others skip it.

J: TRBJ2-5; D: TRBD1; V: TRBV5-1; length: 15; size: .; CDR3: CASSLAQGRQETQYF; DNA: TGCGCCAGCAGCTTGGCACAGGGGAGACAAGAGACCCAGTACTTC
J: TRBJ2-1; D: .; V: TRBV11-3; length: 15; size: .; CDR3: CASSLSRETFNEQFF; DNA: TGTGCCAGCAGCTTATCTCGGGAAACGTTCAATGAGCAGTTCTTC
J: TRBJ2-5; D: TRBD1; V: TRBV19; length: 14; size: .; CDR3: CASSPRDRQETQYF; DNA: TGTGCCAGTAGTCCTCGGGACAGACAAGAGACCCAGTACTTC
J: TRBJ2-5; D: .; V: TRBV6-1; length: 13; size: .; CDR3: CASSDGRSGTQYF; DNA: TGTGCCAGCAGTGACGGCCGGTCGGGGACCCAGTACTTC
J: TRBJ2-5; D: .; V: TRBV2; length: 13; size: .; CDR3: CASSESMVRLLYF; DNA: TGTGCCAGCAGTGAATCGATGGTGAGACTGTTGTACTTC
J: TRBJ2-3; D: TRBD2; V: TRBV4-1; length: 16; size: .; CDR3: CASSPSTSPSTDTQYF; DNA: TGCGCCAGCAGTCCATCGACTAGCCCAAGCACAGATACGCAGTATTTT
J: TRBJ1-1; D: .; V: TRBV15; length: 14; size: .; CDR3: CATCQGPMNTEAFF; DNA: TGTGCCACCTGCCAGGGCCCAATGAACACTGAAGCTTTCTTT
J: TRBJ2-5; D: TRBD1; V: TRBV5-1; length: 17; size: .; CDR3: CASSLGIVGTGEETQYF; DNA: TGCGCCAGCAGCTTGGGAATAGTCGGGACAGGTGAAGAGACCCAGTACTTC
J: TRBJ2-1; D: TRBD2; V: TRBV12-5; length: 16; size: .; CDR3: CASGLGTSGRYNEQFF; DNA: TGTGCTAGTGGTTTGGGTACTAGCGGACGTTACAATGAGCAGTTCTTC
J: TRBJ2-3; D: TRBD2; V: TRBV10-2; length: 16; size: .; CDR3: CASSEVGSGGTDTQYF; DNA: TGCGCCAGCAGTGAAGTGGGTAGCGGGGGGACAGATACGCAGTATTTT
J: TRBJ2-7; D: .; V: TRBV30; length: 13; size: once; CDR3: CAWSEGGVYEQYF; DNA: TGTGCCTGGAGTGAAGGGGGGGTCTACGAGCAGTACTTC
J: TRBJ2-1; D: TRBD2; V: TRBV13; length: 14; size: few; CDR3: CASSPQAGGVEQFF; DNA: TGTGCCAGCAGCCCCCAGGCGGGAGGGGTTGAGCAGTTCTTC
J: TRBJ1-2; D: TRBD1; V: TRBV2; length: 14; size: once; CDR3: CASSRQGGRYGYTF; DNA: TGTGCCAGCAGCCGACAGGGAGGTCGCTATGGCTACACCTTC
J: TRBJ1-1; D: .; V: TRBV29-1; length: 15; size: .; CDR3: CSVEYNRVKDTEAFF; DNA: TGCAGCGTTGAATATAACAGGGTAAAGGACACTGAAGCTTTCTTT
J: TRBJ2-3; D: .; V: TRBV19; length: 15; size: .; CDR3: CASSPGLSLADTQYF; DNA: TGTGCCAGTAGCCCGGGACTCTCCCTCGCAGATACGCAGTATTTT
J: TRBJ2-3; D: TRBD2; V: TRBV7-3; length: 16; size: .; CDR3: CASSPSLAGAGDTQYF; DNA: TGTGCCAGCAGCCCGTCGCTAGCGGGAGCCGGAGATACGCAGTATTTT
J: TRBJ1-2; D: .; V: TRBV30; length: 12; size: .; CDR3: CAWSVTAGGYTF; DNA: TGTGCCTGGAGTGTAACGGCAGGTGGCTACACCTTC
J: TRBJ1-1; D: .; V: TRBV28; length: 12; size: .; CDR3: CASSPNNARAFF; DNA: TGTGCCAGCAGTCCCAATAACGCGCGAGCTTTCTTT
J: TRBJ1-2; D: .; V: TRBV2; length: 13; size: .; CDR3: CASSELAGAGYTF; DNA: TGTGCCAGCAGTGAATTAGCGGGGGCCGGCTACACCTTC
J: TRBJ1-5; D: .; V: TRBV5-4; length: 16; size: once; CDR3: CASSNYDQGSGQPQHF; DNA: TGTGCCAGCAGCAACTACGACCAGGGGAGCGGTCAGCCCCAGCATTTT
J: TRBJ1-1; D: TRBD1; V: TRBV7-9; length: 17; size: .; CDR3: CASSLRRGPRLNTEAFF; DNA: TGTGCCAGCAGCCTTAGAAGGGGGCCCCGGCTGAACACTGAAGCTTTCTTT
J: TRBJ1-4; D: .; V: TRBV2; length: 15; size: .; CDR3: CASRLTDSTNEKLFF; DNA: TGTGCCAGCAGGCTGACAGATTCAACTAATGAAAAACTGTTTTTT
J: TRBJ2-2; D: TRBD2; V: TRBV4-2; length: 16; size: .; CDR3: CASSQEQASGTGELFF; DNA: TGTGCCAGCAGCCAAGAGCAGGCTAGCGGGACCGGGGAGCTGTTTTTT
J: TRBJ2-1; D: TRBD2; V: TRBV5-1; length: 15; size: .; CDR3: CASSITSGGTDEQFF; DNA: TGCGCCAGCAGCATCACTAGCGGGGGGACGGATGAGCAGTTCTTC
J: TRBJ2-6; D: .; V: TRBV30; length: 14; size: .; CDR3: CAWSRSAGANVLTF; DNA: TGTGCCTGGAGTAGGAGTGCTGGGGCCAACGTCCTGACTTTC
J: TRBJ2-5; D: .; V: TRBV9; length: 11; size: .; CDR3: CASSRGETQYF; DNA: TGTGCCAGCAGTAGGGGAGAGACCCAGTACTTC
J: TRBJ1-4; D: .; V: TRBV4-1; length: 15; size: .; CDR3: CASGPGEAINEKLFF; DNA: TGCGCCAGCGGGCCCGGGGAAGCGATTAATGAAAAACTGTTTTTT
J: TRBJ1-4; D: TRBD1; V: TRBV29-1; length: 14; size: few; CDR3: CSVRAAQGDEKLFF; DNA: TGCAGCGTCCGTGCGGCACAGGGGGATGAAAAACTGTTTTTT
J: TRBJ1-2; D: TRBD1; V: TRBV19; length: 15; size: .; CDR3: CASSTPEDRWYGYTF; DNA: TGTGCCAGTAGTACCCCCGAGGACAGGTGGTATGGCTACACCTTC
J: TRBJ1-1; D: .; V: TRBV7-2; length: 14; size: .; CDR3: CASSFREFNTEAFF; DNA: TGTGCCAGCAGCTTCCGGGAGTTCAACACTGAAGCTTTCTTT
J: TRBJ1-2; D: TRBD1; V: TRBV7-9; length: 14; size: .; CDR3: CASSLAGGSYGYTF; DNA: TGTGCCAGCAGTCTTGCAGGGGGCTCCTATGGCTACACCTTC
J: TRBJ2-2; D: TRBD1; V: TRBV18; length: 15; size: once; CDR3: CASSLGTGDTGELFF; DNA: TGTGCCAGCTCCCTGGGGACAGGGGACACCGGGGAGCTGTTTTTT
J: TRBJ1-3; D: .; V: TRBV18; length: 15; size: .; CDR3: CASSQQEYSGNTIYF; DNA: TGTGCCAGCTCACAACAGGAATACTCTGGAAACACCATATATTTT
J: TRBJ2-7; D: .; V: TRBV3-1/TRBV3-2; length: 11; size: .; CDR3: CASSYRDEQYF; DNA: TGTGCCAGCAGCTACAGGGACGAGCAGTACTTC
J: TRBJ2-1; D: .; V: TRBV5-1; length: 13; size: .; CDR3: CASSPESQGEQFF; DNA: TGCGCCAGCAGCCCGGAGTCCCAGGGCGAGCAGTTCTTC
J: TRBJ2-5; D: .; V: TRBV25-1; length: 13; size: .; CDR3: CASSESGLETQYF; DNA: TGTGCCAGCAGTGAATCCGGTCTGGAGACCCAGTACTTC